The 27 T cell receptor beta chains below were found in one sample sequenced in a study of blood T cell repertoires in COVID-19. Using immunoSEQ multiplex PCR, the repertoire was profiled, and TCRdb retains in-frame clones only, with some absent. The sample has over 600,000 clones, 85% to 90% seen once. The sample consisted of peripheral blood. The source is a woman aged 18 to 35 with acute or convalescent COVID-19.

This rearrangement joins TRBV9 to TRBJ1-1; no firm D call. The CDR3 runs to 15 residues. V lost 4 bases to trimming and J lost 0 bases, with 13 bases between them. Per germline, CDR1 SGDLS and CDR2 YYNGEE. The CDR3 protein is CASSPSSAVNTEAFF. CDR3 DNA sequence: TGTGCCAGCAGCCCAAGCAGTGCGGTGAACACTGAAGCTTTCTTT.

In DNA, the CDR3 is TGTGCCAGCCAACGAAGGGACAGGGGGCACACTGAAGCTTTCTTT. Translation gives CASQRRDRGHTEAFF. The chain combines TRBV28 with TRBJ1-1; 12 bases align to TRBD1. The CDR3 length is 15 residues. V dropped 8 bases and J dropped 3; count of bases not matched to a gene: 7. Germline CDR1 MDHEN, CDR2 SYDVKM.

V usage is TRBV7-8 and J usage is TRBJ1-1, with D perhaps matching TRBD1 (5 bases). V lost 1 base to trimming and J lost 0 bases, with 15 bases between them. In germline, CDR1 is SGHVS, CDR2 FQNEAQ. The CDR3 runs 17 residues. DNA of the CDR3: TGTGCCAGCAGCTTAGGTGGGGGGGTGGCTATGAACACTGAAGCTTTCTTT. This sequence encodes CASSLGGGVAMNTEAFF.

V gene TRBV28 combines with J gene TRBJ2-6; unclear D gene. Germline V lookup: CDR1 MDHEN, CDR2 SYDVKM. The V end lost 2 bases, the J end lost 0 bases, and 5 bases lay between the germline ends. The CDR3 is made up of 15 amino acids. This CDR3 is CASSLRVSGANVLTF. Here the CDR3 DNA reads TGTGCCAGCAGTTTACGGGTCTCTGGGGCCAACGTCCTGACTTTC.

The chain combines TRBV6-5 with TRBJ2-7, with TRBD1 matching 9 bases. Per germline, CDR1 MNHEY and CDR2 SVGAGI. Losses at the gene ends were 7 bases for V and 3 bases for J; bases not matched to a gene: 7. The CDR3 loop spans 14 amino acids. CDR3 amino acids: CASKGDRDRYEQYF. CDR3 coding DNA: TGTGCCAGCAAGGGGGACAGGGATCGCTACGAGCAGTACTTC.

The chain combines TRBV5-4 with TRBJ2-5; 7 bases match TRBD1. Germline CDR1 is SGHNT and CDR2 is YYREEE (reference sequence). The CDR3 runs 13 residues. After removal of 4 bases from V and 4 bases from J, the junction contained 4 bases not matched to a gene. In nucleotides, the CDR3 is TGTGCCAGCAGCAAAAACAGGGGAGAGACCCAGTACTTC. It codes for CASSKNRGETQYF.

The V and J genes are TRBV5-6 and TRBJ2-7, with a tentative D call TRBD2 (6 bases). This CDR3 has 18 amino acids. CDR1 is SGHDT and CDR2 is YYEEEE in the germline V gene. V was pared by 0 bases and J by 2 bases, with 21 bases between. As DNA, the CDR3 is TGTGCCAGCAGCTTGGGGGGCGCGGGAACAAGTCCAACCTACGAGCAGTACTTC. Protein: CASSLGGAGTSPTYEQYF.

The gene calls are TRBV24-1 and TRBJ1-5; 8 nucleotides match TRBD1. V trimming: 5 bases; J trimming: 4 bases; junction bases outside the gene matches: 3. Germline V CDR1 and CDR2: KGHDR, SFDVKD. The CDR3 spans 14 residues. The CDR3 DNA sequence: TGTGCCACCAGTGGCCAGGGGGCAAATCAGCCCCAGCATTTT. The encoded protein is CATSGQGANQPQHF.

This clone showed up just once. CDR3 region: CASSRTDYNEQFF. CDR3 nucleotide sequence: TGTGCCAGCAGCCGGACAGACTACAATGAGCAGTTCTTC. The chain employs TRBV3-1 (or the pseudogene TRBV3-2) and TRBJ2-1, with a possible D match to TRBD1 (6 bases). V was trimmed by 4 bases and J by 3 bases, leaving 7 bases between them. The V gene's germline CDR1 is LGHDT and CDR2 YNNKEL (reference sequence). The CDR3 loop spans 13 amino acids.

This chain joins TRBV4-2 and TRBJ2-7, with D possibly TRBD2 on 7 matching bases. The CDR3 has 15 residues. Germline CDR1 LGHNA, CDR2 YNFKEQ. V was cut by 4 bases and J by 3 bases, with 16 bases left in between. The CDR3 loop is CASSREHGGLYEQYF. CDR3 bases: TGTGCCAGCAGCCGGGAGCACGGGGGGCTCTACGAGCAGTACTTC.

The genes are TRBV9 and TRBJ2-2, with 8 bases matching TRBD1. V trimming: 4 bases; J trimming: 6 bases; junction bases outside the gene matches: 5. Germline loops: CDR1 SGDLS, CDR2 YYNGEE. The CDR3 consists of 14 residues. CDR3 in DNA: TGTGCCAGCAGCTCCACAGGGGGACCCGGGGAGCTGTTTTTT. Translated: CASSSTGGPGELFF.

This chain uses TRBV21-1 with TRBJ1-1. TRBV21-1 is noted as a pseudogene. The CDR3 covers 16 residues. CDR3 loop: CASSKKTPVGYTEAFF. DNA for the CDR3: TGTGCCAGCAGCAAGAAGACCCCCGTCGGGTACACTGAAGCTTTCTTT.

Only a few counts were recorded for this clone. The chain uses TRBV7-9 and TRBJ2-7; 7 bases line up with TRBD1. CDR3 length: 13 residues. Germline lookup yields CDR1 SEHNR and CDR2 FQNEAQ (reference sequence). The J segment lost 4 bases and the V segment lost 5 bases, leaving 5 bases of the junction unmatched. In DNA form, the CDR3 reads TGTGCCAGCAGCCCGGGACAGCCATACGAGCAGTACTTC. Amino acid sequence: CASSPGQPYEQYF.

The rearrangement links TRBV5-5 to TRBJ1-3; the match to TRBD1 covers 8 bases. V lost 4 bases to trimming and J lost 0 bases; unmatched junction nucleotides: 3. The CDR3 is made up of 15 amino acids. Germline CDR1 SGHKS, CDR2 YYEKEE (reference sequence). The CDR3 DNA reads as TGTGCCAGCAGCGCACAGGGGGTCTCTGGAAACACCATATATTTT. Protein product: CASSAQGVSGNTIYF.

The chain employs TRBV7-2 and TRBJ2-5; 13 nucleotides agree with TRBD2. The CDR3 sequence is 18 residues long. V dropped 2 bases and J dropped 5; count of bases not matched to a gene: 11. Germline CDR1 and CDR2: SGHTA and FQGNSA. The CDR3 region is CASSLKARLAGGDETQYF. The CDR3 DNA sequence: TGTGCCAGCAGCTTAAAGGCCCGACTAGCGGGGGGAGATGAGACCCAGTACTTC.

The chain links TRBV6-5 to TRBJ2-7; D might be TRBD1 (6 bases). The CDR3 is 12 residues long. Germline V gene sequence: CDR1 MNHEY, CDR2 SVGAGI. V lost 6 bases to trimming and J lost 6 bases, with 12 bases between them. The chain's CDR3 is CASRNRAFEQYF. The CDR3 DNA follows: TGTGCCAGCAGGAACAGGGCCTTCGAGCAGTACTTC.

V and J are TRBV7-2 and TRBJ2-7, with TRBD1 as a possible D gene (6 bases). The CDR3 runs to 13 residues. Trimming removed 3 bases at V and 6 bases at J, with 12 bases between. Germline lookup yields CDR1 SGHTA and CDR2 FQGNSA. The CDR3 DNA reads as TGTGCCAGCAGCTTGAACAGGGTGGTCGAGCAGTACTTC. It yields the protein CASSLNRVVEQYF.

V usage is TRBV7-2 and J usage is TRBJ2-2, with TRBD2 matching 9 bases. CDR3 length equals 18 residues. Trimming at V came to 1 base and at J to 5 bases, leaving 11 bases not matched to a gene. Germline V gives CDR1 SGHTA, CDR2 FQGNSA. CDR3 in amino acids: CASSLGLAGPGGTGELFF. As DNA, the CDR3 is TGTGCCAGCAGCTTAGGCCTAGCGGGGCCTGGGGGGACCGGGGAGCTGTTTTTT.

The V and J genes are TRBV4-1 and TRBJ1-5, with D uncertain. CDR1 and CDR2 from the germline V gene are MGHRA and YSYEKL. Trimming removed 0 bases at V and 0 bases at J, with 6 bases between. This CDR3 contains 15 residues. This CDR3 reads CASSQEAGSNQPQHF. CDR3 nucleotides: TGCGCCAGCAGCCAAGAGGCGGGTAGCAATCAGCCCCAGCATTTT.

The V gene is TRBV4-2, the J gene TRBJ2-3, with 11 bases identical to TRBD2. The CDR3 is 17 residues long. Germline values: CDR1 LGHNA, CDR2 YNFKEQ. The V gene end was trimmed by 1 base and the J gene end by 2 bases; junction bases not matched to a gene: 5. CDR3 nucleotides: TGTGCCAGCAGCCAAGGGATTAGCGGGGGGGCCACAGATACGCAGTATTTT. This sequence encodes CASSQGISGGATDTQYF.

The CDR3, as DNA: TGTGCCAGTAGTAACGCGGCAGGGCGGTCACCCCTCCACTTT. Its translation is CASSNAAGRSPLHF. The chain couples TRBV19 to TRBJ1-6, with D perhaps matching TRBD1 (5 bases). The CDR3 runs to 14 residues. V was clipped by 4 bases and J by 10 bases, with 14 bases between them. Per germline, CDR1 LNHDA and CDR2 SQIVND (reference sequence).

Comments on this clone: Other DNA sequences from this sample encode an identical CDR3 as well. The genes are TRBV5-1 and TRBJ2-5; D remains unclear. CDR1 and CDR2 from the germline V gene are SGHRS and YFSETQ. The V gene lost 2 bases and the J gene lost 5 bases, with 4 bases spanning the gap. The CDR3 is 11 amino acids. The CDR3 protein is CASSFGETQYF. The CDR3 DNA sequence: TGCGCCAGCAGCTTCGGGGAGACCCAGTACTTC.

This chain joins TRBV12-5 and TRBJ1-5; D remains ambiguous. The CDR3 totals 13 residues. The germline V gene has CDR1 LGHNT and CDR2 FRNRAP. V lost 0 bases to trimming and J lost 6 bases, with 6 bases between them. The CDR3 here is CASGLVRLQPQHF. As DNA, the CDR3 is TGTGCTAGTGGTTTGGTAAGACTTCAGCCCCAGCATTTT.

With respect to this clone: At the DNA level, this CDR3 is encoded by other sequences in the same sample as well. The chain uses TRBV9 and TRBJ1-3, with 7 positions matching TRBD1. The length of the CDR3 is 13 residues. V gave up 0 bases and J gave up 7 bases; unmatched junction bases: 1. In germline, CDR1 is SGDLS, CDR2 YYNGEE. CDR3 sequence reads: CASSVAQGNTIYF. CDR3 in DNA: TGTGCCAGCAGCGTAGCACAGGGGAACACCATATATTTT.

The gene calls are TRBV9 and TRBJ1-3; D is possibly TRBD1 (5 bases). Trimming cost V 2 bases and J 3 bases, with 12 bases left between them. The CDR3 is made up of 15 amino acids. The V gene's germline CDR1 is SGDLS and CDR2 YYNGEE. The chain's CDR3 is CASSVTGGGGNTIYF. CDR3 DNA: TGTGCCAGCAGCGTGACTGGGGGAGGTGGAAACACCATATATTTT.

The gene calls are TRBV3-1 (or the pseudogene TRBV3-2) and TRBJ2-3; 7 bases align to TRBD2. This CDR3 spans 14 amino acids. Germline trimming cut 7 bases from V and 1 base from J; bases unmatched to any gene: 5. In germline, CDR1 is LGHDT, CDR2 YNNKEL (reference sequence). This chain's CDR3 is CASNLRGGTDTQYF. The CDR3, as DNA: TGTGCCAGCAACCTCCGGGGGGGCACAGATACGCAGTATTTT.

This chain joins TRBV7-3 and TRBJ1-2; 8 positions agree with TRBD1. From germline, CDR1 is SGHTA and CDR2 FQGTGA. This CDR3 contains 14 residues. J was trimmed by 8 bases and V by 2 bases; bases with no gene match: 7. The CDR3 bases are TGTGCCAGCAGCTTAGGACAGGGATCAGGAGGCTACACCTTC. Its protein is CASSLGQGSGGYTF.